This TCR beta chain was identified in a study of T cell therapy after organ transplantation. The wider study: Therapy products were autologous CMV-specific T cells, peptide-expanded for approximately two weeks.

Remarks on this clone: What it binds is unknown.

Therapy product cells were restimulated with a CMV peptide pool for 4 hours, then IFN-gamma-secreting cells were captured. CDR1 is SGHDN and CDR2 is FVKESK in the germline V gene. This CDR3 has 13 residues. The V segment lost 5 bases and the J segment 4 bases; nucleotides outside the gene matches: 4. Here immunoSEQ multiplex PCR was the method, and the copy in TCRdb shows in-frame clones only, minus some. The sample holds around 120 clones; about 51% are singletons and the top ten take 84%. This receptor was obtained from a human patient who had received a solid organ transplant and had CMV disease. Some of the T cells may derive from the graft donor. Source material: cultured CD8+ T cells. This sequence joins TRBV14 and TRBJ2-5; TRBD2 agrees at 7 bases. The DNA of the CDR3 is TGTGCCAGCAGCAGACTAGCTGGAGAGACCCAGTACTTC. It is translated as CASSRLAGETQYF.